One and the same sample provided the 21 T cell receptor beta chains below, sequenced in a study of CD8+ T cells in alopecia areata. cDNA prepared by RNA extraction and subsequent reverse transcription served as the template for sequencing. Profiling relied on immunoSEQ multiplex PCR, and the TCRdb table lists in-frame clones only, not all of them. The sample lists roughly 97,000 clones, approximately 42% occurring once. The sequenced sample was CD4+ T cells sorted from blood. Receptors were obtained from a human donor with alopecia areata.

The gene calls are TRBV28 and TRBJ2-7, with no clear D. This CDR3 is 13 amino acids long. Germline assignment: CDR1 MDHEN and CDR2 SYDVKM. V lost 3 bases, J lost 3 bases, and 9 bases lay in between. Written as DNA, the CDR3 is TGTGCCAGCAGTTTGGGGTGGAACTACGAGCAGTACTTC. Encoded protein: CASSLGWNYEQYF. The full variable domain, its missing parts supplied by reference TRBV28 and TRBJ2-7, is DVKVTQSSRYLVKRTGEKVFLECVQDMDHENMFWYRQDPGLGLRLIYFSYDVKMKEKGDIPEGYSVSREKKERFSLILESASTNQTSMYLCASSLGWNYEQYFGPGTRLTVT.

V usage is TRBV7-2 and J usage is TRBJ1-5; 8 bases map to TRBD1. Unmatched junction bases numbered 9, after V lost 5 bases and J lost 6 bases. This CDR3 comprises 15 residues. In germline, CDR1 is SGHTA, CDR2 FQGNSA. The CDR3 bases are TGTGCCAGCAGCATAGAAAACAGGGGGTTTCAGCCCCAGCATTTT. Its protein product is CASSIENRGFQPQHF.

The V gene is TRBV30, the J gene TRBJ2-4; tentative D call: TRBD1 (5 bases). This CDR3 is built from 14 residues. Germline CDR1 is GTSNPN and CDR2 is SVGIG (reference sequence). Trimming stripped 5 bases from V and 4 bases from J, with 15 bases between. The CDR3 sequence: CAWSRAGVKNIQYF. DNA for the CDR3: TGTGCCTGGTCCAGGGCAGGAGTAAAAAACATTCAGTACTTC.

V and J are TRBV7-2 and TRBJ1-1; D is unclear. Deletions cut 4 bases from V and 2 bases from J, with 14 bases between. The CDR3 spans 15 residues. Germline CDR1 and CDR2: SGHTA and FQGNSA. CDR3 sequence reads: CASSSRGRSNTEAFF. In nucleotides, the CDR3 is TGTGCCAGCAGCTCAAGAGGGAGAAGCAACACTGAAGCTTTCTTT.

This sequence joins TRBV5-1 and TRBJ2-7; 16 nucleotides agree with TRBD2. The CDR3 has 15 residues. V lost 3 bases and J lost 7; bases outside the gene matches: 4. The germline CDR1 and CDR2 sequences are SGHRS and YFSETQ. The CDR3 DNA reads as TGCGCCAGCAGCTCGGGACTAGCGGGAGGGGTAGAGCAGTACTTC. It translates to CASSSGLAGGVEQYF.

V gene TRBV30 combines with J gene TRBJ2-4; D not certain. From germline, CDR1 is GTSNPN and CDR2 SVGIG (reference sequence). CDR3 length: 11 residues. V was trimmed by 7 bases and J by 8 bases, leaving 12 bases between them. The CDR3 loop reads CALARVDIQYF. CDR3 coding DNA: TGTGCCTTAGCACGTGTGGACATTCAGTACTTC.

The chain has TRBV7-8 and TRBJ2-1; D remains unclear. The CDR3 is 13 amino acids. Trimming cost V 5 bases and J 11 bases, with 16 bases left between them. Germline V gene sequence: CDR1 SGHVS, CDR2 FQNEAQ. The CDR3 loop is CASSPRRADQQFF. DNA for the CDR3: TGTGCCAGCAGCCCAAGAAGGGCGGATCAGCAGTTCTTC. Variable domain in full (rest from reference TRBV7-8 and TRBJ2-1): GAGVSQSPRYKVAKRGQDVALRCDPISGHVSLFWYQQALGQGPEFLTYFQNEAQLDKSGLPSDRFFAERPEGSVSTLKIQRTQQEDSAVYLCASSPRRADQQFFGPGTRLTVL.

The chain combines TRBV6-5 with TRBJ2-1; D gene uncertain. V was shortened by 5 bases and J by 10 bases, with 15 bases between the two germline ends. Germline loops: CDR1 MNHEY, CDR2 SVGAGI. This CDR3 region has 13 residues. The DNA of the CDR3 is TGTGCCAGCAGTCCCCAGTCGATCGGGGAGCAGTTCTTC. Protein sequence: CASSPQSIGEQFF.

The chain is built from TRBV11-2 and TRBJ2-7, with D possibly being TRBD1 or TRBD2 (5 bases each). Per the germline V gene, CDR1 is SGHAT and CDR2 is FQNNGV. The CDR3 covers 17 residues. V was trimmed by 6 bases and J by 2 bases, leaving 23 bases between them. In nucleotides, the CDR3 is TGTGCCAGCAGTCAATCCACGTCCTTCGGGGCCACCTACGAGCAGTACTTC. Amino acid sequence: CASSQSTSFGATYEQYF. Drawing the rest from reference TRBV11-2 and TRBJ2-7, the complete variable domain is EAGVAQSPRYKIIEKRQSVAFWCNPISGHATLYWYQQILGQGPKLLIQFQNNGVVDDSQLPKDRFSAERLKGVDSTLKIQPAKLEDSAVYLCASSQSTSFGATYEQYFGPGTRLTVT.

This clone was observed a handful of times. The rearrangement links TRBV5-6 to TRBJ2-5; D is unclear. The CDR3 runs 13 residues. Germline assignment: CDR1 SGHDT and CDR2 YYEEEE. Trimming removed 7 bases at V and 0 bases at J, with 10 bases between. In DNA, the CDR3 is TGTGCCAGCGCTTTCGCTCACCAAGAGACCCAGTACTTC. As protein: CASAFAHQETQYF.

This sequence joins TRBV18 and TRBJ2-2; no clear D. Germline V gives CDR1 KGHSH, CDR2 LQKENI. There are 15 residues in the CDR3. Trimming took 6 bases from V and 4 from J, leaving 15 bases between them. The CDR3 is CASSPFETGTGELFF. CDR3 coding DNA: TGTGCCAGCTCGCCATTCGAGACTGGCACCGGGGAGCTGTTTTTT.

This clone was counted a few times. The chain is built from TRBV30 and TRBJ1-1, with D perhaps TRBD1 (6 bases). V lost 3 bases and J lost 0, with 14 bases in between. CDR3 length: 15 amino acids. Looked up from germline, CDR1 is GTSNPN and CDR2 is SVGIG (reference sequence). This chain's CDR3 is CAWRFGGTMNTEAFF. The CDR3 DNA reads TGTGCCTGGAGGTTCGGGGGCACCATGAACACTGAAGCTTTCTTT.

This clone was counted a few times. The chain combines TRBV28 with TRBJ1-1, with 9 bases matching TRBD1. Germline values: CDR1 MDHEN, CDR2 SYDVKM. The trim removed 3 bases at V and 11 bases at J, leaving 10 bases unmatched. The CDR3 runs 14 residues. CDR3 bases: TGTGCCAGCAGTTTGGGAGGACAGGGGCGTTTGGCTTTCTTT. This codes for CASSLGGQGRLAFF.

The genes are TRBV30 and TRBJ1-5, with 8 bases identical to TRBD1. The CDR3 is made up of 14 amino acids. Germline loops: CDR1 GTSNPN, CDR2 SVGIG (reference sequence). V trimming: 5 bases; J trimming: 1 base; junction bases outside the gene matches: 4. In nucleotides, the CDR3 is TGTGCCTGGGGGGGACAGGTCAGCAATCAGCCCCAGCATTTT. Translated, it gives CAWGGQVSNQPQHF.

This clone showed up many times. The chain recombines TRBV6-5 with TRBJ2-7; either TRBD1 or TRBD2 may fit D (5 bases each). V was cut by 0 bases and J by 6 bases, with 18 bases left in between. Germline V gene lookup returns CDR1 MNHEY and CDR2 SVGAGI. CDR3 length: 16 residues. CDR3 nucleotides: TGTGCCAGCAGTTACTCGTTTGAGGGGCACCTGTCCGAGCAGTACTTC. Encoded protein: CASSYSFEGHLSEQYF.

The rearrangement uses TRBV5-1 and TRBJ1-2, with D possibly matching TRBD1 (6 bases). The ends were cut back, 4 bases at V and 7 bases at J, with 23 bases in the middle. This CDR3 spans 16 amino acids. Germline V lookup: CDR1 SGHRS, CDR2 YFSETQ. In DNA, the CDR3 is TGCGCCAGCAGCACACTAGCAGGGGCTGGTGACTCTGGCTACACCTTC. This translates into CASSTLAGAGDSGYTF.

The chain combines TRBV30 with TRBJ2-5; D might be TRBD2 (5 bases). Trimming removed 2 bases at V and 5 bases at J, with 12 bases between. CDR1 is GTSNPN and CDR2 is SVGIG in the germline V gene (reference sequence). The CDR3 is 13 amino acids. CDR3 nucleotides: TGTGCCTGGAGTTTGCGGGCTGGGGAGACCCAGTACTTC. It codes for CAWSLRAGETQYF.

In regard to this clone: Other DNA sequences from this sample encode an identical CDR3 as well. The chain has TRBV7-9 and TRBJ2-5, with D unresolved. The CDR3 has 12 amino acids. Trimming left V 1 base short and J 5 bases short, with 5 bases between. Germline assignment: CDR1 SEHNR and CDR2 FQNEAQ (reference sequence). The CDR3 region is CASSLVGETQYF. The CDR3 DNA sequence: TGTGCCAGCAGCTTAGTGGGGGAGACCCAGTACTTC.

In its sample, this clone was seen a few times. V usage is TRBV29-1 and J usage is TRBJ2-3; TRBD1 is a possible D gene (5 bases). V lost 3 bases, J lost 4 bases, and 8 bases lay in between. This CDR3 region has 12 residues. The V gene's germline CDR1 is SQVTM and CDR2 ANQGSEA. DNA of the CDR3: TGCAGCGTTGAGATAGGGGCAGATACGCAGTATTTT. This codes for CSVEIGADTQYF.

The genes are TRBV30 and TRBJ2-7; possible D gene TRBD2, 5 bases. V lost 2 bases, J lost 8 bases, and 25 bases lay in between. The CDR3 has 16 residues. CDR1 and CDR2 (germline): GTSNPN, SVGIG (reference sequence). CDR3 in DNA: TGTGCCTGGAGTCCCCTTATAGGTCTGGAGAGGGCCAAGCAGTACTTC. Encoded protein: CAWSPLIGLERAKQYF.

This CDR3 reads CASSLGTSKFF. The CDR3, as DNA: TGTGCCAGCAGCTTAGGGACTAGCAAGTTCTTC. The chain links TRBV7-9 to TRBJ2-1; 8 nucleotides agree with TRBD2. The CDR3 is 11 residues long. The germline CDR1 and CDR2 sequences are SEHNR and FQNEAQ (reference sequence). The junction had 1 base not matched to a gene; V was cut back by 1 base and J by 14 bases. The whole variable domain, remainder taken from reference TRBV7-9 and TRBJ2-1, is DTGVSQNPRHKITKRGQNVTFRCDPISEHNRLYWYRQTLGQGPEFLTYFQNEAQLEKSRLLSDRFSAERPKGSFSTLEIQRTEQGDSAMYLCASSLGTSKFFGPGTRLTVL.